The 18 T cell receptor beta chains in this list originate from one sample, sequenced in a study of post-analysis software for immune sequencing data. Unique molecular identifiers were built into the TCR beta cDNA libraries. Each CDR3 protein is one row after TCRdb ran MiXCR on the PCR reads. The sample carries 600,000 to 700,000 distinct CDR3 sequences, over 45% recorded once. What these receptors recognize is not known. Whole-study findings and limits: When patients were compared with controls, a handful of TRBV segments were more frequent, TRBV5-6, TRBV5-1 and TRBV20-1 among them.

The specimen sequenced was blood. All receptors derive from a girl aged 2-10 years with multiple sclerosis.

The V and J genes are TRBV5-1 and TRBJ1-2; weak D call: TRBD1 (6 bases). Germline V gene sequence: CDR1 SGHRS, CDR2 YFSETQ. The CDR3 totals 12 residues. The V end was cut by 4 bases, the J end by 7 bases, with 11 bases between. The chain's CDR3 is CASSPDRSGYTF. As DNA, the CDR3 is TGCGCCAGCAGCCCGGACAGAAGTGGCTACACCTTC.

The chain is built from TRBV12-3 or TRBV12-4 and TRBJ2-3; 11 nucleotides align to TRBD2. Trimming cost V 3 bases and J 6 bases; bases outside gene matches: 8. The CDR3 loop spans 16 amino acids. This CDR3 reads CASSFLAGGPRDTQYF. CDR3 sequence (DNA): TGTGCCAGCAGTTTTCTAGCGGGGGGCCCGCGGGATACGCAGTATTTT.

The gene calls are TRBV10-3 and TRBJ2-2; 8 nucleotides line up with TRBD1. The CDR3 is 17 residues long. CDR1 and CDR2 from the germline V gene are ENHRY and SYGVKD. Unmatched junction bases numbered 11, after V lost 6 bases and J lost 2 bases. CDR3 DNA sequence: TGTGCCATCAGCCCTGGGACAGGCCGCCCAAACACCGGGGAGCTGTTTTTT. This gives the protein CAISPGTGRPNTGELFF.

The rearrangement joins TRBV20-1 to TRBJ2-1; D possibly corresponds to TRBD2 (5 bases). The CDR3 runs 17 residues. Germline CDR1 is DFQATT and CDR2 is SNEGSKA (reference sequence). Trimming removed 1 base from V and 7 bases from J, with 23 bases in between. This chain's CDR3 is CSARGRGGSGAGNEQFF. The CDR3 nucleotides are TGCAGTGCTAGAGGTCGCGGTGGGAGCGGCGCCGGGAATGAGCAGTTCTTC.

This clonotype was observed a few times. The CDR3 DNA reads as TGTGCCAGCAGCTTAGAGGCCACAGTGGACACTGAAGCTTTCTTT. Residues: CASSLEATVDTEAFF. The V call is TRBV11-2, the J call TRBJ1-1; D is unresolved. The ends were cut back, 0 bases at V and 3 bases at J, with 11 bases in the middle. Per germline, CDR1 SGHAT and CDR2 FQNNGV. The CDR3 is 15 amino acids.

This chain links TRBV6-2 or TRBV6-3 with TRBJ1-2, with D maybe TRBD1 (5 bases). CDR1 MNHEY and CDR2 SVGEGT come from the germline V gene. V was pared by 4 bases and J by 6 bases, with 12 bases between. This CDR3 has 13 amino acids. The CDR3 DNA follows: TGTGCCAGCAGTTCGGGGGAATGGGATGGCTACACCTTC. Protein product: CASSSGEWDGYTF.

The rearrangement uses TRBV9 and TRBJ2-3; 8 bases match TRBD2. Germline trimming cut 1 base from V and 5 bases from J; bases unmatched to any gene: 6. There are 15 residues in the CDR3. The germline V gene has CDR1 SGDLS and CDR2 YYNGEE. Here the CDR3 reads CASSVIAGSGDTQYF. The CDR3 region has the DNA TGTGCCAGCAGCGTAATAGCGGGGTCAGGAGATACGCAGTATTTT.

The chain carries TRBV6-5 and TRBJ2-2, with D unclear. This CDR3 is built from 13 residues. V gave up 2 bases and J gave up 5 bases, with 6 bases separating them. Germline V gene sequence: CDR1 MNHEY, CDR2 SVGAGI. CDR3 coding DNA: TGTGCCAGCAGTTACAGGGAAACCGGGGAGCTGTTTTTT. It encodes CASSYRETGELFF.

The gene calls are TRBV2 and TRBJ2-2; weak D call: TRBD2 (7 bases). The CDR3 length is 15 residues. Germline V gene data show CDR1 as SNHLY and CDR2 as FYNNEI. Trimming took off 5 bases at V and 4 bases at J, with 14 bases between the two ends. CDR3 sequence: CASSLRGAGTGELFF. The CDR3 nucleotides read TGTGCCAGCAGTTTACGGGGGGCCGGCACCGGGGAGCTGTTTTTT.

The chain carries TRBV4-2 and TRBJ2-5, with D uncertain. The ends were cut back, 0 bases at V and 5 bases at J, with 10 bases in the middle. The CDR3 extends over 14 amino acids. The germline CDR1 and CDR2 sequences are LGHNA and YNFKEQ. The DNA for the CDR3 is TGTGCCAGCAGCCAAGAATCTGGGAAGGAGACCCAGTACTTC. It encodes CASSQESGKETQYF.

The chain links TRBV12-3 or TRBV12-4 to TRBJ2-5, with D maybe TRBD1 (6 bases). This CDR3 has 15 residues. The ends were cut back, 6 bases at V and 5 bases at J, with 19 bases in the middle. The CDR3, as DNA: TGTGCCAGCAGCCCCGGACCAACAGGGCCGGAGACCCAGTACTTC. Its protein is CASSPGPTGPETQYF.

The gene calls are TRBV7-2 and TRBJ2-5, with 7 bases that match TRBD1. Germline V gene data show CDR1 as SGHTA and CDR2 as FQGNSA. The CDR3 loop spans 15 amino acids. The V and J ends lost 4 bases and 5 bases, in that order; junction bases with no gene match: 10. The CDR3 spells CASSSRTGGAETQYF. CDR3 DNA: TGTGCCAGCAGCTCCCGGACAGGTGGGGCGGAGACCCAGTACTTC.

In this sample, this clonotype turned up a few times. The V and J genes are TRBV4-1 and TRBJ2-4; 7 nucleotides align to TRBD1. Per germline, CDR1 MGHRA and CDR2 YSYEKL. V lost 0 bases and J lost 0; bases outside the gene matches: 5. CDR3 length equals 17 residues. The CDR3 nucleotides read TGCGCCAGCAGCCAAGATGGGACAGAAATAGCCAAAAACATTCAGTACTTC. It specifies CASSQDGTEIAKNIQYF.

The CDR3 here is CASSLLSTEAFF. CDR3 in DNA: TGTGCCAGCAGCTTACTAAGCACTGAAGCTTTCTTT. V is TRBV7-8 and J is TRBJ1-1, with unresolved D. The V gene's germline CDR1 is SGHVS and CDR2 FQNEAQ. V lost 2 bases, J lost 4 bases, and 5 bases lay in between. CDR3 length: 12 amino acids.

A note on this clonotype: A junction end diverges from the germline sequence, so it may reflect a read error. J is TRBJ2-5 and V is TRBV9; perhaps TRBD2 as D (5 bases). The CDR3 has 15 amino acids. Germline lookup yields CDR1 SGDLS and CDR2 YYNGEE. CDR3: CASSVEGKGGETQDF. For the CDR3, the DNA is TGTGCCAGCAGCGTAGAAGGGAAGGGTGGGGAGACCCAGGACTTC.

The rearrangement joins TRBV6-1 to TRBJ1-2; 7 bases are a match to TRBD1. The germline V gene encodes CDR1 MNHNS and CDR2 SASEGT. With 6 bases clipped from V and 4 bases from J, the junction kept 14 bases outside the gene matches. The CDR3 extends over 16 amino acids. The CDR3 sequence: CASSPRGAQGGYGYTF. CDR3 nucleotides: TGTGCCAGCAGCCCCAGGGGGGCCCAGGGGGGCTATGGCTACACCTTC.

The gene calls are TRBV20-1 and TRBJ2-3, with D possibly being TRBD1 or TRBD2 (5 bases each). This CDR3 has 14 residues. With 0 bases removed from V and 4 bases from J, the gap between germline ends came to 11 bases. CDR1 and CDR2 from the germline V gene are DFQATT and SNEGSKA (reference sequence). The CDR3 sequence: CSARDLGESDTQYF. The CDR3 DNA is TGCAGTGCTAGAGATTTGGGGGAGTCAGATACGCAGTATTTT.

This clonotype was observed a single time. The V gene is TRBV28, the J gene TRBJ1-2; D gene uncertain. V gave up 3 bases and J gave up 8 bases, with 13 bases separating them. The CDR3 is made up of 13 amino acids. Germline V gene lookup returns CDR1 MDHEN and CDR2 SYDVKM. CDR3 in DNA: TGTGCCAGCAGTTTGGCCTCCCGCAACGGCTACACCTTC. Its protein is CASSLASRNGYTF.